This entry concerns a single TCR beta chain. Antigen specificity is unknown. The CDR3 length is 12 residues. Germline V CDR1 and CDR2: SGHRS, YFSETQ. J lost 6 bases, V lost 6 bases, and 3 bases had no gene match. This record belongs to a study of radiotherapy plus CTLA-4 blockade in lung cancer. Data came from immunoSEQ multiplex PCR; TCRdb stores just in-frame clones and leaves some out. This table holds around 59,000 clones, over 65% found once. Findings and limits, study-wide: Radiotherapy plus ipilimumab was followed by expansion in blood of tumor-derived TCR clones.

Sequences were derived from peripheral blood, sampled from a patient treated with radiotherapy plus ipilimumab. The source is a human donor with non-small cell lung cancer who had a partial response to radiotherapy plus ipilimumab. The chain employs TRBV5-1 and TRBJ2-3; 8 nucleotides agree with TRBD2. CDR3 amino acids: CASNPGGDTQYF. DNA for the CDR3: TGCGCCAGCAACCCGGGGGGGGATACGCAGTATTTT.